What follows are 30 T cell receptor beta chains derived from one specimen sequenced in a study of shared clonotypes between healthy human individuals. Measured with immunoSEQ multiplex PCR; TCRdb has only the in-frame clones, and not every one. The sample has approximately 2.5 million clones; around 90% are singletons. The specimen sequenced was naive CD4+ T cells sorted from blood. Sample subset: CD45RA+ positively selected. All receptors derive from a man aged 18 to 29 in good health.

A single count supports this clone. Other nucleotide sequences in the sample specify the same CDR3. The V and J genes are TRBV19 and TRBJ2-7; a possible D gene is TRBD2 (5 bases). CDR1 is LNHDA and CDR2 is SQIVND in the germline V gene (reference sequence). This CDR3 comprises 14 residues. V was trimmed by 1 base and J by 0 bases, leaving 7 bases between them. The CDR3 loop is CASSIGGSSYEQYF. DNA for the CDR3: TGTGCCAGTAGTATAGGAGGGAGCTCCTACGAGCAGTACTTC.

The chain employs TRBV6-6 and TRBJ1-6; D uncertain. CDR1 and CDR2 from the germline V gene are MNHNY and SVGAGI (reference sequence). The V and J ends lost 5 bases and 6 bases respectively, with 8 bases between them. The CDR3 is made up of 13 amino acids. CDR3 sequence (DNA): TGTGCCAGCAGTCAGGATCCTAATTCACCCCTCCACTTT. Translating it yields CASSQDPNSPLHF.

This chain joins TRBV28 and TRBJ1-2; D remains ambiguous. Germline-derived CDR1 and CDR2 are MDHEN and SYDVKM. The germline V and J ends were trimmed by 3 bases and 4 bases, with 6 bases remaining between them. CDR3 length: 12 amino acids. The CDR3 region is CASSLGFYGYTF. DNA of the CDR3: TGTGCCAGCAGTTTGGGTTTCTATGGCTACACCTTC.

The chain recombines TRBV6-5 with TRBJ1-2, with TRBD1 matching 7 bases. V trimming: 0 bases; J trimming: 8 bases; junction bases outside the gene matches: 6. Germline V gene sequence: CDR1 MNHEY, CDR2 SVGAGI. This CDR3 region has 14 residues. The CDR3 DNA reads TGTGCCAGCAGTTACTCGACAGGGTCCGGGGGCTACACCTTC. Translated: CASSYSTGSGGYTF.

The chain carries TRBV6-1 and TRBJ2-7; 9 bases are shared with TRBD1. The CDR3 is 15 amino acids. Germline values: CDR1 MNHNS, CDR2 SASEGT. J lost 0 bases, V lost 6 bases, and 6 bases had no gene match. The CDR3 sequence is CASSGQDRGSYEQYF. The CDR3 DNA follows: TGTGCCAGCAGCGGACAGGACAGGGGCTCCTACGAGCAGTACTTC.

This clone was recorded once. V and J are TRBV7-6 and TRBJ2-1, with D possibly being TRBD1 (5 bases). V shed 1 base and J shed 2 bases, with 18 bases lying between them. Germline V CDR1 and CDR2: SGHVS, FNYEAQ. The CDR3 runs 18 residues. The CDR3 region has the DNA TGTGCCAGCAGCTTAGGAGCCAAGCGCAGGGCTCCCTACAATGAGCAGTTCTTC. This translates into CASSLGAKRRAPYNEQFF.

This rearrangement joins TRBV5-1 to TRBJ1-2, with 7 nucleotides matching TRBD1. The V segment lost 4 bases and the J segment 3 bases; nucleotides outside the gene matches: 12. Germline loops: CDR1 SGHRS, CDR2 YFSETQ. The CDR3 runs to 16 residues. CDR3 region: CASSPLRDSNYYGYTF. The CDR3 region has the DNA TGCGCCAGCAGCCCCTTGCGGGACAGCAACTACTATGGCTACACCTTC.

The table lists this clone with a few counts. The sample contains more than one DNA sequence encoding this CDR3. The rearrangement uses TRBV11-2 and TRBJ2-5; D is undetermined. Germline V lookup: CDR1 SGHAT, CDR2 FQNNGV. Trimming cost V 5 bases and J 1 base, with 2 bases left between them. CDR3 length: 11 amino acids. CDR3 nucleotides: TGTGCCAGCAGCGTCCAAGAGACCCAGTACTTC. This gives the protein CASSVQETQYF.

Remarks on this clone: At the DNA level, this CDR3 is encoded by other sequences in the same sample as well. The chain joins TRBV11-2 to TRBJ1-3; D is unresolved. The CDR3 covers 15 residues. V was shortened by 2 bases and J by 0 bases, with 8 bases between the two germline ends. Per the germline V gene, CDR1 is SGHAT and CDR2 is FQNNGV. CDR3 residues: CASSLRYSSGNTIYF. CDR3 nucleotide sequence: TGTGCCAGCAGCTTAAGGTATTCCTCTGGAAACACCATATATTTT.

This CDR3 is CASSLAGGGTYEQYF. The CDR3 bases are TGTGCCAGCAGCTTAGCGGGGGGGGGAACCTACGAGCAGTACTTC. V gene TRBV7-8 combines with J gene TRBJ2-7; TRBD2 matches 7 bases. CDR1 and CDR2 (germline): SGHVS, FQNEAQ. The junction had 4 bases not matched to a gene; V was cut back by 0 bases and J by 2 bases. The CDR3 length is 15 residues.

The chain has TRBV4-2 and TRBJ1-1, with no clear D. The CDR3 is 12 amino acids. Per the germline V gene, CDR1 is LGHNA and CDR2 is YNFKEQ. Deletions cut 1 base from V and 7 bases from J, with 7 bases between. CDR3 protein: CASSQGGFEAFF. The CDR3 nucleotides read TGTGCCAGCAGCCAAGGAGGGTTTGAAGCTTTCTTT.

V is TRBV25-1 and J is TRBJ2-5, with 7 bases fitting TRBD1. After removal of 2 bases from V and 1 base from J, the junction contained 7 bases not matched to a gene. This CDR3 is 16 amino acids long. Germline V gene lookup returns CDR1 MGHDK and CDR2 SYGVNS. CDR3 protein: CASSEGMHRGQETQYF. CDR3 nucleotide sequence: TGTGCCAGCAGTGAAGGAATGCACAGGGGCCAAGAGACCCAGTACTTC.

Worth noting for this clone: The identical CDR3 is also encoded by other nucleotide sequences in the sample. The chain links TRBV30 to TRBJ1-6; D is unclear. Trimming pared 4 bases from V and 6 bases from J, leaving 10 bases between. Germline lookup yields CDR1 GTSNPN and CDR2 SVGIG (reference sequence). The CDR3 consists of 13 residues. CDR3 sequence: CAWIKGGNSPLHF. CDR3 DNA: TGTGCCTGGATTAAGGGCGGTAATTCACCCCTCCACTTT.

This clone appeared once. CDR3 in DNA: TGTGCCAGCAGCTTAGCGAGACTAGCGGGAGGTAAAAACGAGCAGTACTTC. It yields the protein CASSLARLAGGKNEQYF. The J gene is TRBJ2-7, the V gene TRBV7-2; 13 bases line up with TRBD2. This CDR3 comprises 17 residues. CDR1 and CDR2 (germline): SGHTA, FQGNSA. The V gene end was trimmed by 0 bases and the J gene end by 5 bases; junction bases not matched to a gene: 7. Full variable domain (outside the CDR3, taken from reference TRBV7-2 and TRBJ2-7): GAGVSQSPSNKVTEKGKDVELRCDPISGHTALYWYRQSLGQGLEFLIYFQGNSAPDKSGLPSDRFSAERTGGSVSTLTIQRTQQEDSAVYLCASSLARLAGGKNEQYFGPGTRLTVT.

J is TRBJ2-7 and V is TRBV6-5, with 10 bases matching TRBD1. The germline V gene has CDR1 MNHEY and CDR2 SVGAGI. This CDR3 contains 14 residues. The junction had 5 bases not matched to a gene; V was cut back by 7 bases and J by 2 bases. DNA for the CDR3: TGTGCCAGCATTATCGACAGGGGGCCCTACGAGCAGTACTTC. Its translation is CASIIDRGPYEQYF.

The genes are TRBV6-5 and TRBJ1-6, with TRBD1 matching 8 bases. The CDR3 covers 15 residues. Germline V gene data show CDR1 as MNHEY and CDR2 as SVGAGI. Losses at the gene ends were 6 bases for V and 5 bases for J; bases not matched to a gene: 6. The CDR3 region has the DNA TGTGCCAGCAGCCGGACAGGGAGTCATAATTCACCCCTCCACTTT. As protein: CASSRTGSHNSPLHF.

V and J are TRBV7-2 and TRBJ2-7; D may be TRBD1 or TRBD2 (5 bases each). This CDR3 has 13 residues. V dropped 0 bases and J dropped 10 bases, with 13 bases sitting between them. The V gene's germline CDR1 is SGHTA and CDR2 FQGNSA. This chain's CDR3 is CASSLAGTQNQYF. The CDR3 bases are TGTGCCAGCAGCTTAGCCGGGACGCAAAATCAGTACTTC.

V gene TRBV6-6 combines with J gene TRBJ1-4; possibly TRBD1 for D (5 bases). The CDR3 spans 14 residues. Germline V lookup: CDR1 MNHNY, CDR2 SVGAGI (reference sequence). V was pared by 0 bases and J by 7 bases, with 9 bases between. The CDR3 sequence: CASSYSGEGEKLFF. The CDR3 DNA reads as TGTGCCAGCAGTTACTCAGGGGAGGGTGAAAAACTGTTTTTT.

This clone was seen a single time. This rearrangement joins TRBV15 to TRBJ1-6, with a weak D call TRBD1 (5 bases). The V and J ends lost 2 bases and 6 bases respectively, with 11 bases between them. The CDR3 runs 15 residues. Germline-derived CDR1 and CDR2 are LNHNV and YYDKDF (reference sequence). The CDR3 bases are TGTGCCACCAGCAGAAACCGGGACGTTAATTCACCCCTCCACTTT. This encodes CATSRNRDVNSPLHF. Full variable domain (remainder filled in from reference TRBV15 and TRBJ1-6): DAMVIQNPRYQVTQFGKPVTLSCSQTLNHNVMYWYQQKSSQAPKLLFHYYDKDFNNEADTPDNFQSRRPNTSFCFLDIRSPGLGDTAMYLCATSRNRDVNSPLHFGNGTRLTVT.

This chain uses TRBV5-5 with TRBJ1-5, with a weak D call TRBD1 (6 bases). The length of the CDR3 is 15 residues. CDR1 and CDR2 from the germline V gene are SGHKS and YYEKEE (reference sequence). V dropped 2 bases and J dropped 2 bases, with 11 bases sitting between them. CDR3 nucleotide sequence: TGTGCCAGCAGCTTCAACCCAGGGGGCAATCAGCCCCAGCATTTT. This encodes CASSFNPGGNQPQHF.

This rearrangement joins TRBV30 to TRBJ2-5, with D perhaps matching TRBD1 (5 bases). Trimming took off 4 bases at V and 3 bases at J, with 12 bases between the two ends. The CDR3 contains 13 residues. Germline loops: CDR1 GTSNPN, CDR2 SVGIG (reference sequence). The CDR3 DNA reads TGTGCCTGGAACCCAGGGCCTAAAGAGACCCAGTACTTC. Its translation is CAWNPGPKETQYF.

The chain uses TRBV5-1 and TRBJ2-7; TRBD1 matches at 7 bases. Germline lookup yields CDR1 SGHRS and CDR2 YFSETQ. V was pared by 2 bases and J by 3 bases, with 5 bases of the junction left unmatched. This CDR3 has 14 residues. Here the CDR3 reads CASSFRTGYYEQYF. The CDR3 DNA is TGCGCCAGCAGCTTTAGGACAGGTTACTACGAGCAGTACTTC.

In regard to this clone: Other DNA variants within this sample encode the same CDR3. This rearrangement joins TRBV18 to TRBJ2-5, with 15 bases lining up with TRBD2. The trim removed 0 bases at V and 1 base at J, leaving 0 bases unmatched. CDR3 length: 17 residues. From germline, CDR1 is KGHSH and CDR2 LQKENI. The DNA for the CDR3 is TGTGCCAGCTCACCACCGGGACTAGCGGGAGGCCAAGAGACCCAGTACTTC. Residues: CASSPPGLAGGQETQYF.

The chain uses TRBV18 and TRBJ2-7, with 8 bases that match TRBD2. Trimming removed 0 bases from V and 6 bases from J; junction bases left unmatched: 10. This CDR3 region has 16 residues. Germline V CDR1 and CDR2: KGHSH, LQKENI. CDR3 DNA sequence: TGTGCCAGCTCACCACCGATGGCGGGGGGCGGAGGCGAGCAGTACTTC. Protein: CASSPPMAGGGGEQYF.

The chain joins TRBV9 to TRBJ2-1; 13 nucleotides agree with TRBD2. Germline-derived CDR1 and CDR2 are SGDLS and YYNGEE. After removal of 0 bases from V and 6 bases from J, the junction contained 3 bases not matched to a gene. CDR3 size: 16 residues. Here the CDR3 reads CASSVGGLAGSNEQFF. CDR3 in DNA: TGTGCCAGCAGCGTAGGGGGACTAGCGGGGAGCAATGAGCAGTTCTTC. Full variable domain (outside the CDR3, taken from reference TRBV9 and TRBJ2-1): DSGVTQTPKHLITATGQRVTLRCSPRSGDLSVYWYQQSLDQGLQFLIQYYNGEERAKGNILERFSAQQFPDLHSELNLSSLELGDSALYFCASSVGGLAGSNEQFFGPGTRLTVL.

The chain's CDR3 is CASSYDRGVRNEQYF. As DNA, the CDR3 is TGTGCCAGCAGTTATGACAGGGGTGTAAGAAACGAGCAGTACTTC. The V call is TRBV6-5, the J call TRBJ2-7; 8 bases are a match to TRBD1. Germline V gives CDR1 MNHEY, CDR2 SVGAGI. CDR3 size: 15 residues. V shed 3 bases, J shed 5 bases, and the junction held 9 bases outside the gene matches.

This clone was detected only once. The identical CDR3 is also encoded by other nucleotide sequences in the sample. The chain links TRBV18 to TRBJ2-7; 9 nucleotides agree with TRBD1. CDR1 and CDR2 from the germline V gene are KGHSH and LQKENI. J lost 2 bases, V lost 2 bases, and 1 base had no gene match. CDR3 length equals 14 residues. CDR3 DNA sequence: TGTGCCAGCTCACCAGGACAGGGGCCCTACGAGCAGTACTTC. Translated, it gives CASSPGQGPYEQYF. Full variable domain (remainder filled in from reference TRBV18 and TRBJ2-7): NAGVMQNPRHLVRRRGQEARLRCSPMKGHSHVYWYRQLPEEGLKFMVYLQKENIIDESGMPKERFSAEFPKEGPSILRIQQVVRGDSAAYFCASSPGQGPYEQYFGPGTRLTVT.

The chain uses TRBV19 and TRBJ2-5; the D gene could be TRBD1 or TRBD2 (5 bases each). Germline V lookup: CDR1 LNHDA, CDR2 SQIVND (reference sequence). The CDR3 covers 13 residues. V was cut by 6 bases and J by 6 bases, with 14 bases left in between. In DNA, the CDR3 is TGTGCCAGTAGCCGGGACGGGACCAAGACCCAGTACTTC. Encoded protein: CASSRDGTKTQYF.

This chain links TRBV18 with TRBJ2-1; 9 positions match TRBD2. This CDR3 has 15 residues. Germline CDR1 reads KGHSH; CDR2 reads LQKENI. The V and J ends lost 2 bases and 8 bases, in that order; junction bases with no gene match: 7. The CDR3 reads CASSPRRGRAHEQFF. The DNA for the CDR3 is TGTGCCAGCTCACCAAGACGCGGGAGGGCACATGAGCAGTTCTTC.

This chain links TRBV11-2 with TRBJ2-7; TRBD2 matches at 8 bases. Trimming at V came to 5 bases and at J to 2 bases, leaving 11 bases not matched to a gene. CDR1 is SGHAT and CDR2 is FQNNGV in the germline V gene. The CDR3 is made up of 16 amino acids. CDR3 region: CASSPLAGGAPYEQYF. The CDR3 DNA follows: TGTGCCAGCAGCCCATTGGCGGGAGGTGCCCCCTACGAGCAGTACTTC. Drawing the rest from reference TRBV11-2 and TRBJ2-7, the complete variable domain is EAGVAQSPRYKIIEKRQSVAFWCNPISGHATLYWYQQILGQGPKLLIQFQNNGVVDDSQLPKDRFSAERLKGVDSTLKIQPAKLEDSAVYLCASSPLAGGAPYEQYFGPGTRLTVT.